This record concerns one T cell receptor beta chain sequence. Its antigen remains undetermined. Per-nucleotide qualities are absent, and no much larger clonotype sits a single base away. Per the publication, the time point label means: baseline before first vaccination. The vaccinee samples were drawn from two UK trials, COV001 and COV002, one of which was a single-blind randomized controlled phase 2/3 trial testing AZD1222 (ChAdOx1 nCoV-19) in healthy adults. For TCRbeta chain sequencing, PBMC samples were collected from trial participants at day 0 and at day 28 after the second dose. The CDR3 regions of human TCRbeta chains were analyzed by immunosequencing. As for the original processing: Repertoire TCRs were checked for matches against a reference library of SARS-CoV-2-specific TCRs that had been generated using the MIRA antigen-specificity platform. Breadth was defined as the fraction of unique TCRs that were SARS-CoV-2-associated. Depth was defined as the fraction of total T cells that were SARS-CoV-2-associated. Each spike-specific TCR was assigned to its reactive spike region and to a CD4 or CD8 class using the MIRA data. Log10-transformed breadth and depth values were compared by one-way ANOVA with Sidak's multiple comparisons tests. This is the immuneACCESS table as TCRdb keeps it, with only in-frame sequences that have V and J called. A part of the clones is gone; compared with another copy, unresolved V genes explain less than half, and the rest is unexplained. That table is the source of V, J and clone size, and D and trimming were worked out from the DNA. Counted in this sample were some 90,000 clones; around nine tenths of them appeared once. Of the sample, approximately 12% is held by the ten largest clones.

V is reduced by 1 base and J by 6 bases, leaving a spacing of 7 bases between them. Inclusive of the bounding cysteine and phenylalanine, the CDR3 is 12 residues long. The only DNA kept is the CDR3, 36 bases in frame from the first base. CDR1 is given as SGHTA and CDR2 as FQGNSA, both from the germline V gene. The sample belongs to a study of T cell responses to AZD1222 COVID-19 vaccine (dated by TCRdb to 2020 to 2022). Broadly, across the study: Because spike-specific TCR depth and breadth did not differ between the two schedules, AZD1222 recipients who got a second dose at roughly 4 weeks were pooled with those who got a second dose at roughly 12 weeks. TCR sequencing covered 230 to 250 trial participants: approximately 200 given two doses of AZD1222 and approximately 26 given two doses of MenACWY control vaccine. Trial participants were enrolled by age into 18-55, 56-69 and 70-plus year subgroups, with about 150, 28 and 57 TCR-sequenced participants respectively. Results and caveats for the whole study, not just this receptor: In the small 56-69-year group, the increase in depth fell short of significance, most likely because of low power. Nearly half of unique spike-specific TCRs reportedly recognized epitopes outside regions mutated in the B.1.351 and B.1.1.7 variants. Only six AZD1222 recipients were SARS-CoV-2 seropositive at baseline, limiting conclusions about previously exposed vaccinees. No day 14 peak-response samples were available, so repertoires were characterized only after the peak T cell response. The vaccine-associated CD4 TCRs covered the entire spike protein, and the dominant responses fell in regions 160-218 and 743-854. Spike-specific TCR breadth and depth rose significantly after two AZD1222 doses compared with day 0 and with MenACWY recipients. Participants were mostly white British, with more females than males. The authors suggested clonal diversity may have been underestimated.

This receptor was identified in an adult in good health. The sample in question was peripheral blood, obtained on day 0 of AZD1222 vaccination. This sequence uses TRBV7-2 and TRBJ2-7, with no reliable assignment of the D segment. At the DNA level, the sequence is TGTGCCAGCAGCTTAGAAGGGCTCGAGCAGTACTTC. Its protein reads: CASSLEGLEQYF.